This passage covers 12 T cell receptor beta chains from one sample sequenced in a study of blood T cell repertoires in COVID-19. Clones were read by immunoSEQ multiplex PCR, and TCRdb kept only the in-frame ones, dropping some. The sample carries tens of thousands of clones, more than 80% recorded once. Sample: peripheral blood. The receptor source for this set is a man in his fifties or sixties with COVID-19, enrolled during active disease.

This chain uses TRBV15 with TRBJ1-2; TRBD1 aligns across 7 bases. CDR1 is LNHNV and CDR2 is YYDKDF in the germline V gene (reference sequence). This CDR3 has 16 amino acids. J was trimmed by 3 bases and V by 0 bases; bases with no gene match: 7. As DNA, the CDR3 is TGTGCCACCAGCAGAGATCAGAGGGGGCCCCACTATGGCTACACCTTC. This sequence encodes CATSRDQRGPHYGYTF.

The rearrangement links TRBV28 to TRBJ2-1; TRBD2 matches 7 bases. After removal of 10 bases from V and 0 bases from J, the junction contained 9 bases not matched to a gene. The CDR3 covers 15 residues. CDR1 MDHEN and CDR2 SYDVKM come from the germline V gene. DNA of the CDR3: TGTGCCACGATCCCCTCTAGCGGCTCCTACAATGAGCAGTTCTTC. Amino acid sequence: CATIPSSGSYNEQFF.

The table lists this clone with a few counts. The chain carries TRBV27 and TRBJ2-7, with D possibly matching TRBD2 (5 bases). V was cut by 4 bases and J by 5 bases, with 15 bases left in between. CDR3 length equals 14 residues. CDR1 MNHEY and CDR2 SMNVEV come from the germline V gene (reference sequence). The CDR3 loop reads CASSSSAGIDEQYF. CDR3 nucleotide sequence: TGTGCCAGCAGTTCGTCCGCGGGTATCGACGAGCAGTACTTC.

J is TRBJ2-5 and V is TRBV15; D call uncertain. This CDR3 is 13 amino acids long. V dropped 3 bases and J dropped 5 bases, with 10 bases sitting between them. Germline values: CDR1 LNHNV, CDR2 YYDKDF (reference sequence). CDR3 loop: CATSRGPAETQYF. As DNA, the CDR3 is TGTGCCACCAGCAGGGGCCCGGCGGAGACCCAGTACTTC.

The J gene is TRBJ1-3, the V gene TRBV7-3; D possibly corresponds to TRBD1 (5 bases). CDR3 size: 14 residues. V was clipped by 5 bases and J by 0 bases, with 8 bases between them. Germline-derived CDR1 and CDR2 are SGHTA and FQGTGA. CDR3 sequence reads: CASSQGDSGNTIYF. The CDR3 DNA reads TGTGCCAGCAGCCAGGGCGACTCTGGAAACACCATATATTTT.

This clone was counted once. This chain uses TRBV6-1 with TRBJ1-2; tentatively, D is TRBD1 (5 bases). The ends were cut back, 3 bases at V and 4 bases at J, with 6 bases in the middle. CDR3 length: 12 amino acids. From germline, CDR1 is MNHNS and CDR2 SASEGT. The CDR3 spells CASSEGLYGYTF. The CDR3 DNA sequence: TGTGCCAGCAGTGAGGGACTCTATGGCTACACCTTC.

The DNA for the CDR3 is TGTGCCAGCAATTTCGGGACTTCGAACACCGGGGAGCTGTTTTTT. Its translation is CASNFGTSNTGELFF. The gene calls are TRBV6-5 and TRBJ2-2; a possible D gene is TRBD2 (6 bases). V shed 7 bases and J shed 0 bases, with 12 bases lying between them. The CDR3 runs to 15 residues. Germline V gene sequence: CDR1 MNHEY, CDR2 SVGAGI.

The chain carries TRBV7-8 and TRBJ1-3, with unresolved D. CDR1 is SGHVS, CDR2 FQNEAQ, per germline. The germline V and J ends were trimmed by 5 bases and 0 bases, with 5 bases remaining between them. The CDR3 consists of 13 residues. CDR3 in amino acids: CASSRNSGNTIYF. DNA of the CDR3: TGTGCCAGCAGCCGTAACTCTGGAAACACCATATATTTT.

This chain uses TRBV21-1 with TRBJ1-1. TRBV21-1 has pseudogene status. The CDR3 has 17 amino acids. CDR3 DNA: TGTGCCAGCAGCACCTACGGGACTCCCGGGACGAACACTGAAGCTTTCTTT. It is translated as CASSTYGTPGTNTEAFF.

The chain joins TRBV15 to TRBJ2-1, with TRBD2 identical over 7 bases. Germline CDR1 reads LNHNV; CDR2 reads YYDKDF (reference sequence). The junction had 7 bases not matched to a gene; V was cut back by 1 base and J by 7 bases. There are 15 residues in the CDR3. The CDR3 is CATSRARGSGNEQFF. The CDR3 nucleotides are TGTGCCACCAGCAGAGCTCGCGGGAGTGGGAATGAGCAGTTCTTC.

This clone appeared a single time. The rearrangement joins TRBV5-4 to TRBJ2-5; TRBD1 aligns across 10 bases. Trimming cost V 4 bases and J 0 bases; bases outside gene matches: 6. The germline CDR1 and CDR2 sequences are SGHNT and YYREEE (reference sequence). The CDR3 is 16 residues long. The CDR3 loop is CASSRWDRGDQETQYF. CDR3 bases: TGTGCCAGCAGCAGGTGGGACAGGGGTGACCAAGAGACCCAGTACTTC.

This chain uses TRBV7-8 with TRBJ2-7; 9 bases are shared with TRBD1. The CDR3 runs to 14 residues. V dropped 1 base and J dropped 6; count of bases not matched to a gene: 4. CDR1 SGHVS and CDR2 FQNEAQ come from the germline V gene. The CDR3 spells CASSLVGTGTEQYF. CDR3 sequence (DNA): TGTGCCAGCAGCTTAGTCGGGACAGGGACCGAGCAGTACTTC.